These 27 T cell receptor beta chains came from one sample sequenced in a study of OX40 agonist ivuxolimab in advanced cancers. Data came from immunoSEQ multiplex PCR; TCRdb stores just in-frame clones and leaves some out. The data hold around 67,000 clones, with about 80% observed a single time. The sample here was CD4+ or CD8+ T cells sorted from blood, taken in a trial of the OX40 agonist ivuxolimab. The receptors were sampled from an adult with an advanced solid tumor such as melanoma, head and neck, liver or kidney cancer.

This clone was seen a few times. The rearrangement links TRBV6-5 to TRBJ1-2; D remains ambiguous. Trimming removed 0 bases from V and 5 bases from J, with 10 bases in between. The V gene's germline CDR1 is MNHEY and CDR2 SVGAGI. The length of the CDR3 is 14 residues. The CDR3 nucleotides are TGTGCCAGCAGTTACTCGCGTACCATTTATGGCTACACCTTC. Its translation is CASSYSRTIYGYTF.

V gene TRBV18 combines with J gene TRBJ1-2, with 9 bases lining up with TRBD1. CDR3 length: 13 amino acids. Trimming removed 4 bases from V and 8 bases from J; junction bases left unmatched: 5. Per the germline V gene, CDR1 is KGHSH and CDR2 is LQKENI. For the CDR3, the DNA is TGTGCCAGCTCACTGGGACAGGGAGGAGGCTACACCTTC. This encodes CASSLGQGGGYTF.

This chain connects TRBV27 to TRBJ2-4; 7 nucleotides align to TRBD1. Looked up from germline, CDR1 is MNHEY and CDR2 is SMNVEV (reference sequence). The CDR3 is made up of 15 amino acids. V was pared by 5 bases and J by 0 bases, with 4 bases of the junction left unmatched. Here the CDR3 DNA reads TGTGCCAGCAGTACGGGACAGATAGCCAAAAACATTCAGTACTTC. Amino acid sequence: CASSTGQIAKNIQYF.

This clone was seen only a few times. For the CDR3, the DNA is TGTGCCAGCAGCTTGGACGTGACAGGGTACACAGATACGCAGTATTTT. It encodes CASSLDVTGYTDTQYF. This rearrangement joins TRBV5-6 to TRBJ2-3; 7 nucleotides line up with TRBD1. CDR1 SGHDT and CDR2 YYEEEE come from the germline V gene. This CDR3 comprises 16 residues. The junction had 6 bases not matched to a gene; V was cut back by 0 bases and J by 2 bases.

The V call is TRBV9, the J call TRBJ1-1, with TRBD1 matching 7 bases. The CDR3 extends over 15 amino acids. The germline V gene has CDR1 SGDLS and CDR2 YYNGEE. V was clipped by 3 bases and J by 1 base; unmatched bases: 6. The CDR3 is CASSAGGQPNTEAFF. The CDR3 coding sequence is TGTGCCAGCAGCGCTGGGGGACAGCCGAACACTGAAGCTTTCTTT.

This clone showed up just a few times. In DNA, the CDR3 is TGTGCCAGCAGCGCTCCCCCGGGACAGGGAGTATTCACTGAAGCTTTCTTT. It encodes CASSAPPGQGVFTEAFF. J is TRBJ1-1 and V is TRBV5-4; 9 bases align to TRBD1. The germline gives CDR1 SGHNT, CDR2 YYREEE (reference sequence). The CDR3 is 17 residues long. The V and J ends lost 4 bases and 4 bases, in that order; junction bases with no gene match: 14.

This clone was detected once. V and J are TRBV15 and TRBJ2-5; 9 positions agree with TRBD1. The junction had 10 bases not matched to a gene; V was cut back by 3 bases and J by 5 bases. The CDR3 consists of 16 residues. Germline V lookup: CDR1 LNHNV, CDR2 YYDKDF (reference sequence). The CDR3 sequence: CATSRGSGTGSETQYF. In nucleotides, the CDR3 is TGTGCCACCAGCAGGGGCTCCGGGACAGGGAGTGAGACCCAGTACTTC. Filled out from reference TRBV15 and TRBJ2-5, the complete variable domain reads DAMVIQNPRYQVTQFGKPVTLSCSQTLNHNVMYWYQQKSSQAPKLLFHYYDKDFNNEADTPDNFQSRRPNTSFCFLDIRSPGLGDTAMYLCATSRGSGTGSETQYFGPGTRLLVL.

The V and J genes are TRBV10-1 and TRBJ2-7, with 9 bases that match TRBD1. The CDR3 spans 15 residues. Trimming cost V 3 bases and J 3 bases; bases outside gene matches: 6. Germline V gene data show CDR1 as WNHNN and CDR2 as SYGVQD (reference sequence). The CDR3, as DNA: TGCGCCAGCAGTGAAACCGGGACAGGGTACTACGAGCAGTACTTC. Translated, it gives CASSETGTGYYEQYF.

V usage is TRBV27 and J usage is TRBJ1-2, with D possibly TRBD1 on 6 matching bases. The CDR3 loop spans 14 amino acids. V was pared by 0 bases and J by 4 bases, with 9 bases between. Germline lookup yields CDR1 MNHEY and CDR2 SMNVEV (reference sequence). CDR3 DNA sequence: TGTGCCAGCAGTTTATCGGGGGGCGGCTATGGCTACACCTTC. Translation: CASSLSGGGYGYTF.

The chain links TRBV7-2 to TRBJ1-4; D is ambiguous. V was pared by 5 bases and J by 3 bases, with 13 bases between. The CDR3 is 15 residues long. Germline values: CDR1 SGHTA, CDR2 FQGNSA. The CDR3 DNA sequence: TGTGCCAGCAGCCTCGCGAAGGGTCCTAATGAAAAACTGTTTTTT. The encoded protein is CASSLAKGPNEKLFF.

V is TRBV4-2 and J is TRBJ2-2; no reliable D call. CDR3 length: 15 amino acids. V was cut by 0 bases and J by 7 bases, with 12 bases left in between. Germline CDR1 reads LGHNA; CDR2 reads YNFKEQ. The CDR3 DNA follows: TGTGCCAGCAGCCAAGACGGCCGGATATTCGGGGAGCTGTTTTTT. Amino acids: CASSQDGRIFGELFF.

CDR3 region: CAISSGQGGTGELFF. The DNA of the CDR3 is TGTGCCATCAGTTCGGGACAGGGGGGCACCGGGGAGCTGTTTTTT. V gene TRBV10-3 combines with J gene TRBJ2-2; TRBD1 agrees at 11 bases. The CDR3 runs 15 residues. CDR1 is ENHRY, CDR2 SYGVKD, per germline. V lost 5 bases and J lost 4; bases outside the gene matches: 3.

The chain combines TRBV10-3 with TRBJ1-2; D call uncertain. The germline V and J ends were trimmed by 8 bases and 0 bases, with 7 bases remaining between them. CDR1 is ENHRY, CDR2 SYGVKD, per germline. The CDR3 runs to 12 residues. The CDR3 nucleotides read TGTGCCATCGGAGCAGCTAACTATGGCTACACCTTC. This sequence encodes CAIGAANYGYTF.

The chain joins TRBV7-2 to TRBJ1-1; 8 bases agree with TRBD1. The V and J ends lost 5 bases and 3 bases, in that order; junction bases with no gene match: 8. This CDR3 comprises 15 residues. The germline V gene has CDR1 SGHTA and CDR2 FQGNSA. The CDR3 DNA is TGTGCCAGCAGCGTCCGAACAGGGGGATACACTGAAGCTTTCTTT. Its translation: CASSVRTGGYTEAFF.

CDR3 loop: CSAGVRAFF. CDR3 sequence (DNA): TGCAGTGCTGGGGTTCGGGCTTTCTTT. The V and J genes are TRBV20-1 and TRBJ1-1, with D hard to call. CDR3 length: 9 amino acids. The germline V and J ends were trimmed by 5 bases and 11 bases, with 9 bases remaining between them. CDR1 DFQATT and CDR2 SNEGSKA come from the germline V gene (reference sequence).

This clone turned up a few times. The chain joins TRBV4-1 to TRBJ1-2; D is unclear. The germline gives CDR1 MGHRA, CDR2 YSYEKL. This CDR3 has 13 amino acids. The V end was cut by 1 base, the J end by 8 bases, with 11 bases between. The CDR3 nucleotides are TGCGCCAGCAGCCAAGTAGGCCTAGGGGGCTACACCTTC. This encodes CASSQVGLGGYTF.

CDR3 region: CASSEETGVNYGYTF. The CDR3 DNA sequence: TGTGCCAGCAGTGAAGAGACAGGCGTTAACTATGGCTACACCTTC. This chain connects TRBV6-1 to TRBJ1-2, with D perhaps TRBD1 (6 bases). The CDR3 sequence is 15 residues long. Trimming took off 1 base at V and 1 base at J, with 10 bases between the two ends. Germline V gene lookup returns CDR1 MNHNS and CDR2 SASEGT.

J is TRBJ2-5 and V is TRBV19, with 11 positions matching TRBD2. Germline-derived CDR1 and CDR2 are LNHDA and SQIVND (reference sequence). Losses at the gene ends were 0 bases for V and 3 bases for J; bases not matched to a gene: 6. The CDR3 is 17 amino acids. The CDR3 DNA sequence: TGTGCCAGTAGTATAGATCGGGCTAGCGGGGGGAAAGAGACCCAGTACTTC. Protein: CASSIDRASGGKETQYF.

The chain carries TRBV4-1 and TRBJ2-5; D perhaps matches TRBD1 (6 bases). The CDR3 contains 19 residues. The germline V and J ends were trimmed by 0 bases and 7 bases, with 27 bases remaining between them. Germline V gene data show CDR1 as MGHRA and CDR2 as YSYEKL. The CDR3 spells CASSQDKVAGAGAPRTQYF. The DNA for the CDR3 is TGCGCCAGCAGCCAAGATAAAGTCGCCGGAGCAGGGGCCCCTCGGACCCAGTACTTC.

This clone was recorded once. This sequence joins TRBV5-6 and TRBJ2-1; the D gene is possibly TRBD2 (6 bases). CDR1 SGHDT and CDR2 YYEEEE come from the germline V gene. Trimming took 4 bases from V and 9 from J, leaving 14 bases between them. The CDR3 has 13 residues. The DNA of the CDR3 is TGTGCCAGCAGCGGGACTCCCGGAAGTGAGCAGTTCTTC. Amino acid sequence: CASSGTPGSEQFF.

V is TRBV5-6 and J is TRBJ1-5; 9 nucleotides agree with TRBD1. This CDR3 comprises 15 residues. J gave up 7 bases and V 1 base, and 6 bases lay outside the gene matches. Germline lookup yields CDR1 SGHDT and CDR2 YYEEEE. This CDR3 reads CASSLLEQGAQPQHF. CDR3 in DNA: TGTGCCAGCAGCTTGTTAGAACAGGGGGCCCAGCCCCAGCATTTT.

This clone was recorded only once. The rearrangement joins TRBV11-3 to TRBJ2-7; the D is unclear. This CDR3 is built from 12 residues. V was cut by 2 bases and J by 2 bases, with 4 bases left in between. Germline V gene sequence: CDR1 SGHNT, CDR2 YENEEA. The CDR3 region has the DNA TGTGCCAGCAGCTTATCTGCCTACGAGCAGTACTTC. Its translation: CASSLSAYEQYF.

The chain employs TRBV10-3 and TRBJ2-7, with TRBD1 matching over 7 bases. This CDR3 spans 12 amino acids. Germline V gene sequence: CDR1 ENHRY, CDR2 SYGVKD. V shed 0 bases, J shed 11 bases, and the junction held 4 bases outside the gene matches. CDR3: CAISESTGWKYF. CDR3 coding DNA: TGTGCCATCAGTGAGTCGACAGGGTGGAAGTACTTC.

The chain links TRBV27 to TRBJ2-1; D is undetermined. The CDR3 has 12 amino acids. The V and J ends lost 2 bases and 7 bases respectively, with 6 bases between them. Germline V CDR1 and CDR2: MNHEY, SMNVEV (reference sequence). CDR3: CASSLRINEQFF. The DNA for the CDR3 is TGTGCCAGCAGTTTAAGGATAAATGAGCAGTTCTTC.

The chain is built from TRBV7-6 and TRBJ1-4; possible D gene TRBD1, 6 bases. The CDR3 totals 15 residues. CDR1 is SGHVS, CDR2 FNYEAQ, per germline. Between the trimmed V and J ends, which lost 0 bases and 8 bases, there was a span of 13 bases. DNA for the CDR3: TGTGCCAGCAGCTTAGCGGGGGGCAGGGACGAAAAACTGTTTTTT. This gives the protein CASSLAGGRDEKLFF. The full variable domain, its missing parts supplied by reference TRBV7-6 and TRBJ1-4, is GAGVSQSPRYKVTKRGQDVALRCDPISGHVSLYWYRQALGQGPEFLTYFNYEAQQDKSGLPNDRFSAERPEGSISTLTIQRTEQRDSAMYRCASSLAGGRDEKLFFGSGTQLSVL.

This chain links TRBV29-1 with TRBJ2-5; D is unresolved. CDR3 length: 12 amino acids. The V gene lost 5 bases and the J gene lost 5 bases, with 12 bases spanning the gap. Looked up from germline, CDR1 is SQVTM and CDR2 is ANQGSEA. For the CDR3, the DNA is TGCAGCGTTTCGACAAGTCCCGAGACCCAGTACTTC. Residues: CSVSTSPETQYF.

This clone was seen a single time. The chain employs TRBV19 and TRBJ1-2; D ambiguous. Germline CDR1 and CDR2: LNHDA and SQIVND (reference sequence). The CDR3 has 14 amino acids. V lost 3 bases to trimming and J lost 8 bases, with 16 bases between them. The CDR3 sequence: CASSIDRSTGGYTF. Written as DNA, the CDR3 is TGTGCCAGTAGTATCGACCGATCCACTGGAGGCTACACCTTC.